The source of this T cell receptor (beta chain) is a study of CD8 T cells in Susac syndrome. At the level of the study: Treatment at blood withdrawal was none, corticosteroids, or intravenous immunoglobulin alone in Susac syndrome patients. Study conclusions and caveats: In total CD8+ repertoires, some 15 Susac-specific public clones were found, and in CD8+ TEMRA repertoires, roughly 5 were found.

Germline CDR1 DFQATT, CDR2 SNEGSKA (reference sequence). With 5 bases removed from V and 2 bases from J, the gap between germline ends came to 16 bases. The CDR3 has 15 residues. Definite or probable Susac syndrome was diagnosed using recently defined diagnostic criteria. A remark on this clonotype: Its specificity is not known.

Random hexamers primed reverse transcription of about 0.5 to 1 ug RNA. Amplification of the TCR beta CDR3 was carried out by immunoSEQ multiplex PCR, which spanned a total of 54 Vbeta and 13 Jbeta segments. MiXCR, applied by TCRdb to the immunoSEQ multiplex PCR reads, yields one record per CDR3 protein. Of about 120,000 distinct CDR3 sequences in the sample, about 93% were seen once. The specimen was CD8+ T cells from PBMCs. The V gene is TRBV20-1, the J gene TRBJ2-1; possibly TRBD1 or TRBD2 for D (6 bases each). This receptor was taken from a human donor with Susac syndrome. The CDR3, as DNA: TGCAGTGCTGATGAGACAGGAGGGACCTACAATGAGCAGTTCTTC. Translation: CSADETGGTYNEQFF.